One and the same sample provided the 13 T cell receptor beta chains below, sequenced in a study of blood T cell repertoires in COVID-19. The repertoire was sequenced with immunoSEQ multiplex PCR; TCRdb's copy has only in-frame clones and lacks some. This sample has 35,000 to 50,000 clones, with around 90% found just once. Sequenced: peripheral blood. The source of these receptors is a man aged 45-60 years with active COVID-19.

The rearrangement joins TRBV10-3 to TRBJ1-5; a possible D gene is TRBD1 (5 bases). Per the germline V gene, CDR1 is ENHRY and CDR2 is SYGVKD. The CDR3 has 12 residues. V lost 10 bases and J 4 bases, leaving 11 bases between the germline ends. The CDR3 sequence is CATRTSNQPQHF. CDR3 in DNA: TGTGCCACTCGGACATCTAATCAGCCCCAGCATTTT.

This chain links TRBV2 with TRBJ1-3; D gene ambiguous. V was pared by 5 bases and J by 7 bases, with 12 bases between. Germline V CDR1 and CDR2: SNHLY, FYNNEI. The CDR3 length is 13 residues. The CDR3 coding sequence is TGTGCCAGCAGTCTAAACCTGAGGAACACCATATATTTT. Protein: CASSLNLRNTIYF.

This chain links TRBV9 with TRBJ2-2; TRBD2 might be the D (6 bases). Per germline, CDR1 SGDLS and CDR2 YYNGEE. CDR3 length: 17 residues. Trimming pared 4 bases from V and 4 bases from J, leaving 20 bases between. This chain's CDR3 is CASSRLGRGSSTGELFF. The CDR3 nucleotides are TGTGCCAGCAGCAGGTTGGGACGGGGGAGTTCCACCGGGGAGCTGTTTTTT.

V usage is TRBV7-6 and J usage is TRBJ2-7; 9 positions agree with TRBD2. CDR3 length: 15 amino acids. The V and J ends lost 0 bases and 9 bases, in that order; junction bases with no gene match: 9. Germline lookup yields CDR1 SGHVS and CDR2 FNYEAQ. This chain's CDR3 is CASSLAASGEGVQYF. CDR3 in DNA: TGTGCCAGCAGCTTAGCGGCTAGCGGGGAGGGCGTGCAGTACTTC.

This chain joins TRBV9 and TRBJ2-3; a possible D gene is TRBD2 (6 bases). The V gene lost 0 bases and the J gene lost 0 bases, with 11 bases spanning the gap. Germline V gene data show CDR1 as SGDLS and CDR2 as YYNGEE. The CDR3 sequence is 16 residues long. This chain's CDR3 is CASSVGLVISTDTQYF. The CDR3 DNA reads TGTGCCAGCAGCGTAGGACTAGTAATTAGCACAGATACGCAGTATTTT.

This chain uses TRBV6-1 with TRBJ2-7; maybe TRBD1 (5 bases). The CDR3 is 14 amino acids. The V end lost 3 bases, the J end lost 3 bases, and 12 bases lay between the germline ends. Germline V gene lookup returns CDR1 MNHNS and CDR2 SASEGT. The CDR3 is CASSDRLQGYEQYF. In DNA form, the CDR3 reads TGTGCCAGCAGTGACCGGCTGCAGGGCTACGAGCAGTACTTC.

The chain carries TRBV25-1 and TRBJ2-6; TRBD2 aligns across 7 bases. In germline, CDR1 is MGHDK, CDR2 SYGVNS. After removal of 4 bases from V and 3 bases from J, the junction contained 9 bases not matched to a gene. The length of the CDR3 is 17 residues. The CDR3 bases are TGTGCCAGCAGTGGGGAGGGGCCACGACTTGGGGCCAACGTCCTGACTTTC. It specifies CASSGEGPRLGANVLTF.

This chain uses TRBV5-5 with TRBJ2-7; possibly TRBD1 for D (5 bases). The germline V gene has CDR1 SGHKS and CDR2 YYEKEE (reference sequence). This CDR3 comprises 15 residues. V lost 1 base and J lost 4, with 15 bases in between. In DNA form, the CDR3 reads TGTGCCAGCAGCTTGATTCAGGGATCGGTGTACGAGCAGTACTTC. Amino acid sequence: CASSLIQGSVYEQYF. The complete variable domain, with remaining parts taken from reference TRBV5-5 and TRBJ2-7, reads DAGVTQSPTHLIKTRGQQVTLRCSPISGHKSVSWYQQVLGQGPQFIFQYYEKEERGRGNFPDRFSARQFPNYSSELNVNALLLGDSALYLCASSLIQGSVYEQYFGPGTRLTVT.

The CDR3 sequence is CASSGVTRNTGELFF. For the CDR3, the DNA is TGTGCCAGCAGTGGTGTCACAAGAAACACCGGGGAGCTGTTTTTT. The V call is TRBV2, the J call TRBJ2-2; D gene ambiguous. The V and J ends lost 4 bases and 2 bases respectively, with 11 bases between them. The CDR3 loop spans 15 amino acids. Germline V gene sequence: CDR1 SNHLY, CDR2 FYNNEI.

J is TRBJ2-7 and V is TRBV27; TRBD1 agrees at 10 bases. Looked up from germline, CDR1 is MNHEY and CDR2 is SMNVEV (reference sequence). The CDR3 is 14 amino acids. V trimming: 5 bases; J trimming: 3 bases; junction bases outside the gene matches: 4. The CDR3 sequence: CASSPWDRGYEQYF. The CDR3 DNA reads TGTGCCAGCAGTCCCTGGGACAGGGGCTACGAGCAGTACTTC.

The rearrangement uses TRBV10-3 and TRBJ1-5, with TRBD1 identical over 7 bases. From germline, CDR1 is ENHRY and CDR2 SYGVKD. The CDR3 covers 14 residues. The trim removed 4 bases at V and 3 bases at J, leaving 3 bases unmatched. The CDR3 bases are TGTGCCATCAGTGGGGGACAGCACAATCAGCCCCAGCATTTT. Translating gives CAISGGQHNQPQHF.

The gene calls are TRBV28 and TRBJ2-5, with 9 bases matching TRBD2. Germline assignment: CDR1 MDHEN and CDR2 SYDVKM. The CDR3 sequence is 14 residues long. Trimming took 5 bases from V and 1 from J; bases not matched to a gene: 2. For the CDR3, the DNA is TGTGCCAGCAGTCCAGCGGGGGGCCAAGAGACCCAGTACTTC. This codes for CASSPAGGQETQYF.

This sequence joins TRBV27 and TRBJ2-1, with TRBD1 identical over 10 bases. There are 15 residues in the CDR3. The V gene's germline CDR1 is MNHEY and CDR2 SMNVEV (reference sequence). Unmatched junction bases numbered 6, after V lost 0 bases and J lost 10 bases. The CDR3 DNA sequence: TGTGCCAGCAGTTTATCCGGGACAGGGGATAACGAGCAGTTCTTC. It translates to CASSLSGTGDNEQFF.